This T cell receptor (beta chain) appears in the sequencing data of a study of persistence of HIV-infected CD4 T cells. Cells were stimulated with overlapping HIV-1 Gag 15-mer peptides. Memory cells lacking CD40L and CD69 with high CD45RO were sorted. The immunoSEQ assay was version 4, run in survey mode. Produced via immunoSEQ multiplex PCR; TCRdb's table is partial and in-frame only. Of 64,000 or so clones listed, about four fifths are singletons. Germline CDR1 is MDHEN and CDR2 is SYDVKM. Trimming removed 5 bases at V and 3 bases at J, with 2 bases between. The CDR3 has 10 residues. This clone was seen a handful of times. Its antigen is not known. Other DNA variants within this sample encode the same CDR3.

This TCR was recovered from an adult man with HIV who was CMV-seropositive. Sequencing used CD4+ T cells sorted from PBMCs after approximately 20-hour stimulation, obtained from a patient who received antiretroviral therapy. This rearrangement joins TRBV28 to TRBJ2-7, with D uncertain. CDR3 coding DNA: TGTGCCAGCAGTGGCTACGAGCAGTACTTC. This sequence encodes CASSGYEQYF.